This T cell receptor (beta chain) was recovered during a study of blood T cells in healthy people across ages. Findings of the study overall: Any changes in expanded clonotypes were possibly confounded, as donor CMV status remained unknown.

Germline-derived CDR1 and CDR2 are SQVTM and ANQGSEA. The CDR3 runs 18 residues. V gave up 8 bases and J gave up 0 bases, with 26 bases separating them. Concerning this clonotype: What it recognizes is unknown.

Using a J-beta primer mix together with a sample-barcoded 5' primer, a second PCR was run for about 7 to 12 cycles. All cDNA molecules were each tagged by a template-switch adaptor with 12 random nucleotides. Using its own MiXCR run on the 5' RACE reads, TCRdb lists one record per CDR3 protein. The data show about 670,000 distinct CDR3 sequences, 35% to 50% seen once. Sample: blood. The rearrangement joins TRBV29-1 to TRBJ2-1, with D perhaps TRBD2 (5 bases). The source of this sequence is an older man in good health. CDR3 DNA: TGCAGCACGACCAACTGGCGGGTCGCGTACCCCTCCTACAATGAGCAGTTCTTC. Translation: CSTTNWRVAYPSYNEQFF.